The 11 T cell receptor beta chains presented below share a single source sample, sequenced in a study of shared clonotypes between healthy human individuals. Sequencing used immunoSEQ multiplex PCR; TCRdb keeps in-frame clones, though not all of them. The sample carries millions of clones, more than 80% recorded once. Sample: naive CD4+ T cells sorted from blood. As to subset: CD45RA+ positively selected. Source of these receptors: a man in his late teens or twenties in good health.

Concerning this clone itself: Other DNA sequences in this specimen translate into the identical CDR3. The chain carries TRBV30 and TRBJ2-5; TRBD2 is a possible D gene (5 bases). The germline V gene has CDR1 GTSNPN and CDR2 SVGIG (reference sequence). The CDR3 length is 13 residues. Trimming took 0 bases from V and 1 from J, leaving 6 bases between them. CDR3 sequence: CAWSVGGQETQYF. The CDR3 DNA reads as TGTGCCTGGAGTGTAGGAGGCCAAGAGACCCAGTACTTC.

Regarding this clone: This same CDR3 is encoded by further DNA sequences in the sample. CDR3 sequence (DNA): TGTGCCAGTAGTATTCGGGGGACCGGGGCCAACGTCCTGACTTTC. This sequence encodes CASSIRGTGANVLTF. V is TRBV19 and J is TRBJ2-6; TRBD2 might be the D (6 bases). V lost 3 bases, J lost 4 bases, and 10 bases lay in between. Germline CDR1 LNHDA, CDR2 SQIVND (reference sequence). The CDR3 consists of 15 residues.

This clone came up a few times. CDR3 in amino acids: CASSFRESSYEQYF. The CDR3 DNA is TGTGCCAGCAGCTTTAGGGAAAGCTCCTACGAGCAGTACTTC. J is TRBJ2-7 and V is TRBV11-2; D ambiguous. From germline, CDR1 is SGHAT and CDR2 FQNNGV. V was clipped by 3 bases and J by 0 bases, with 9 bases between them. The CDR3 is 14 amino acids. The full variable domain, its missing parts supplied by reference TRBV11-2 and TRBJ2-7, is EAGVAQSPRYKIIEKRQSVAFWCNPISGHATLYWYQQILGQGPKLLIQFQNNGVVDDSQLPKDRFSAERLKGVDSTLKIQPAKLEDSAVYLCASSFRESSYEQYFGPGTRLTVT.

This chain links TRBV5-1 with TRBJ1-5, with 11 bases fitting TRBD1. J was trimmed by 4 bases and V by 2 bases; bases with no gene match: 2. CDR1 SGHRS and CDR2 YFSETQ come from the germline V gene. The CDR3 is 15 residues long. CDR3: CASSFGTGGNQPQHF. CDR3 coding DNA: TGCGCCAGCAGCTTCGGGACAGGGGGAAATCAGCCCCAGCATTTT.

Note on this clone: The junction departs from the called germline gene at one end, perhaps through a read error. As DNA, the CDR3 is TGTGTCAGCAGCTTAGACTCGGGTACCACTGAAGCTTTCTTT. Translating it yields CVSSLDSGTTEAFF. The chain joins TRBV7-9 to TRBJ1-1, with D unresolved. Germline V gene lookup returns CDR1 SEHNR and CDR2 FQNEAQ (reference sequence). CDR3 length equals 14 residues.

This chain connects TRBV19 to TRBJ1-6; the match to TRBD1 covers 12 bases. J gave up 7 bases and V 3 bases, and 4 bases lay outside the gene matches. Germline values: CDR1 LNHDA, CDR2 SQIVND (reference sequence). This CDR3 comprises 16 residues. The CDR3 sequence: CASSMGQGAINSPLHF. For the CDR3, the DNA is TGTGCCAGTAGTATGGGACAGGGGGCCATAAATTCACCCCTCCACTTT.

As regards this clone: The sample contains more than one DNA sequence encoding this CDR3. The V call is TRBV5-1, the J call TRBJ2-2; possibly TRBD1 for D (6 bases). The length of the CDR3 is 16 residues. Germline V gene sequence: CDR1 SGHRS, CDR2 YFSETQ. Deletions cut 0 bases from V and 1 base from J, with 10 bases between. CDR3 residues: CASSLAGTRNTGELFF. CDR3 bases: TGCGCCAGCAGCTTGGCGGGGACAAGGAACACCGGGGAGCTGTTTTTT.

Comment on this clone: Other DNA sequences in this specimen translate into the identical CDR3. V is TRBV5-1 and J is TRBJ2-1, with 11 bases fitting TRBD2. The CDR3 is 16 amino acids. V lost 5 bases and J lost 4; bases outside the gene matches: 8. The germline CDR1 and CDR2 sequences are SGHRS and YFSETQ. CDR3 loop: CASSLGRTSGYNEQFF. CDR3 nucleotides: TGCGCCAGCAGTTTAGGTAGGACTAGCGGGTACAATGAGCAGTTCTTC. Complete variable domain (other parts from reference TRBV5-1 and TRBJ2-1): KAGVTQTPRYLIKTRGQQVTLSCSPISGHRSVSWYQQTPGQGLQFLFEYFSETQRNKGNFPGRFSGRQFSNSRSEMNVSTLELGDSALYLCASSLGRTSGYNEQFFGPGTRLTVL.

The V call is TRBV5-1, the J call TRBJ1-2; no definite D call. The CDR3 covers 13 residues. V lost 0 bases and J lost 8, with 11 bases in between. Germline CDR1 is SGHRS and CDR2 is YFSETQ. The CDR3 sequence is CASSLAEGIGYTF. CDR3 nucleotides: TGCGCCAGCAGCTTGGCAGAGGGTATCGGCTACACCTTC.

The chain links TRBV29-1 to TRBJ2-6; D gene ambiguous. The CDR3 runs to 14 residues. Germline assignment: CDR1 SQVTM and CDR2 ANQGSEA. V lost 1 base to trimming and J lost 4 bases, with 8 bases between them. The CDR3 DNA sequence: TGCAGCGTTGAAGGACCCCCCGGGGCCAACGTCCTGACTTTC. Protein sequence: CSVEGPPGANVLTF.

The chain links TRBV5-4 to TRBJ1-2; a weak D match, TRBD1 (6 bases). Germline V CDR1 and CDR2: SGHNT, YYREEE (reference sequence). This CDR3 has 13 residues. Trimming stripped 6 bases from V and 7 bases from J, with 16 bases between. This CDR3 reads CASTRGQQPGYTF. The CDR3 DNA reads TGTGCCAGCACCCGCGGACAGCAACCTGGCTACACCTTC. Full variable domain (rest looked up from reference TRBV5-4 and TRBJ1-2): ETGVTQSPTHLIKTRGQQVTLRCSSQSGHNTVSWYQQALGQGPQFIFQYYREEENGRGNFPPRFSGLQFPNYSSELNVNALELDDSALYLCASTRGQQPGYTFGSGTRLTVV.